The present entry profiles one T cell receptor (beta chain) with its context. The antigen this receptor binds is unknown. No base-level quality is on record; no much larger clone is a single base apart. This sample is part of a study of T cell responses to AZD1222 COVID-19 vaccine (dated by TCRdb to the early 2020s). For context, the study as a whole: AZD1222 recipients with second doses at about 4 weeks or about 12 weeks were pooled, because spike-specific TCR depth and breadth did not differ between schedules. Enrollment into the trials was organized by age into subgroups of 18-55, 56-69 and 70-plus years, and those subgroups contained roughly 150, 30 and 60 TCR-sequenced participants, respectively. A total of about 250 trial participants underwent TCR sequencing, of whom nearly 210 had received two doses of AZD1222 and about 26 had received two doses of the MenACWY control vaccine.

What this sample's time point label stands for: baseline before first vaccination. Vaccinee samples were obtained from the UK trials COV001 and COV002, which included a single-blind randomized controlled phase 2/3 trial of AZD1222 (ChAdOx1 nCoV-19) in healthy adults. For TCRbeta chain sequencing, PBMC samples were collected from trial participants at day 0 and at day 28 after the second dose. The CDR3 regions of human TCRbeta chains were analyzed by immunosequencing. The original pipeline was this. Repertoire TCRs were matched against a reference library of SARS-CoV-2-specific TCRs generated with the MIRA antigen-specificity platform. Breadth was defined as the fraction of unique TCRs that were SARS-CoV-2-associated. Depth was defined as the fraction of total T cells that were SARS-CoV-2-associated. Each spike-specific TCR was assigned to its reactive spike region and to a CD4 or CD8 class using the MIRA data. Log10-transformed breadth and depth values were compared by one-way ANOVA with Sidak's multiple comparisons tests. TCRdb obtained this table from immuneACCESS and retained in-frame rearrangements with V and J assigned. These tables miss some clones; where compared with another copy, unresolved V genes account for less than half of the shortfall, and the remainder is unexplained. V, J and clone size are taken as reported in that table, and D and trimming were inferred from the DNA itself. Here the sample has around 200,000 clones; around nine tenths occur a single time. 0.4% to 0.5% of the sample rests with the top ten.

The study at large found these results: Most participants were white British and females outnumbered males, and the authors suggested that clonal diversity may have been underestimated. The 56-69-year group was small, and its depth increase did not reach significance, likely because of low power. Conclusions about previously exposed vaccinees are limited because only five to seven AZD1222 recipients were SARS-CoV-2 seropositive at baseline. Spike-specific TCR breadth and depth rose significantly after two AZD1222 doses compared with day 0 and with MenACWY recipients. Because no day 14 peak-response samples were available, repertoires were characterized only after the peak T cell response. Vaccine-associated CD4 TCRs spanned the whole spike protein, with dominant responses in regions 160-218 and 743-854. Epitopes outside the regions mutated in the B.1.351 and B.1.1.7 variants were reportedly recognized by nearly half of the unique spike-specific TCRs.

The CDR3 sequence holds 15 residues, the cysteine and phenylalanine included. Just the 45-base CDR3 DNA is kept, in frame starting at base 1. The germline V gene (reference sequence) specifies LNHDA as CDR1 and SQIVND as CDR2. From V the trimming removes 5 bases and from J it removes 2 bases, while the gene matches leave 8 bases of the junction unaccounted for. The receptor chain draws on TRBV19 and TRBJ1-1; the central 7 bases match TRBD1. Specimen: peripheral blood, collected on day 0 of AZD1222 vaccination. The origin of this receptor is an adult in good health. Read as DNA, the sequence is TGTGCCAGTAGTCCCCGACAGGGAGGAAACACTGAAGCTTTCTTT. It is translated as CASSPRQGGNTEAFF.